This T cell receptor (beta chain) was identified during a study of CD8 T cells in Susac syndrome. Per the germline V gene, CDR1 is SEHNR and CDR2 is FQNEAQ (reference sequence). The junction had 5 bases not matched to a gene; V was cut back by 0 bases and J by 9 bases. This CDR3 has 15 amino acids. A quantity of roughly 0.5 to 1 ug RNA underwent reverse transcription using random hexamers. TCRdb redid the calling of the immunoSEQ multiplex PCR reads with MiXCR, one entry per CDR3 protein. The sample includes around 130,000 distinct CDR3 sequences, approximately 79% of them seen just once. It was treatment-naive patients with stable or active relapsing-remitting disease who made up the multiple sclerosis controls.

The sequence was collected from a human donor with multiple sclerosis. This chain joins TRBV7-9 and TRBJ1-6, with 7 positions matching TRBD1. The material sequenced was CD8+ T cells from PBMCs. The CDR3 region is CASSLAPGGISPLHF. The CDR3 DNA follows: TGTGCCAGCAGCTTAGCCCCAGGGGGTATTTCACCCCTCCACTTT.